This T cell receptor beta chain was identified in a study of regulatory T cells in long-lasting Graves disease. V was cut by 7 bases and J by 8 bases, with 21 bases left in between. The CDR3 consists of 15 residues. Building of the TCR beta libraries involved iRepertoire HTBI primers and Arm-PCR of CDR3 regions. In TCRdb, the multiplex PCR reads were re-called with MiXCR into one record per CDR3 protein. Altogether approximately 400,000 distinct CDR3 sequences are present, around 21% being singletons, with the ten largest covering 20%. This clonotype was seen only a few times. Its cognate antigen is unknown. Study-level results: Persistent patients had more shared public clonotypes (roughly 2,700) than new patients (roughly 900).

Time point described: persistent/refractory GD, antithyroid drugs over 5 years with positive TRAb. The TCR library was made from RNA that had been extracted from PBMCs in TRIzol. Graves' disease diagnosis used American Thyroid Association guidelines. The TCR was taken from a female donor with Graves disease. The source material was peripheral blood mononuclear cells (PBMCs), sampled when the disease was refractory, from a patient treated with antithyroid drugs. The V and J genes are TRBV12-3 or TRBV12-4 and TRBJ1-3; possibly TRBD1 for D (5 bases). CDR3 amino acids: CASTSRVTYSDTIYF. The CDR3 region has the DNA TGTGCCAGCACAAGCAGGGTAACCTATAGTGACACCATATATTTT.